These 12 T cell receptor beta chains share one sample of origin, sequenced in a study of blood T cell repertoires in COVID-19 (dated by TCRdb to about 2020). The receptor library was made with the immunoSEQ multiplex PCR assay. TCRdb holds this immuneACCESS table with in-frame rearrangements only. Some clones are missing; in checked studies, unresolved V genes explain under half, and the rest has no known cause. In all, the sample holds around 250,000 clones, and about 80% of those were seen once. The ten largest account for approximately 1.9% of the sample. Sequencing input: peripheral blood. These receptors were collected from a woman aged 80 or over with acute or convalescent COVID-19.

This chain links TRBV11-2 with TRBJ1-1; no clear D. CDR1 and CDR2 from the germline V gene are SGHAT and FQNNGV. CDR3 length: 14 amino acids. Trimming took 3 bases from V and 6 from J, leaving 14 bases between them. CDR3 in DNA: TGTGCCAGCAGCTTCCCCGTGGTGGGCGCTGAAGCTTTCTTT. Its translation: CASSFPVVGAEAFF.

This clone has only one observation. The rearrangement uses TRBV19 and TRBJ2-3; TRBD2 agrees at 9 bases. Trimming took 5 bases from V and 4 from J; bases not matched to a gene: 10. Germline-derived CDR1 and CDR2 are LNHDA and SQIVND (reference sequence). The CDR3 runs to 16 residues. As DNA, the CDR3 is TGTGCCAGTAGTTTTAGCGGGGGATCTTTAGCAGATACGCAGTATTTT. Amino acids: CASSFSGGSLADTQYF. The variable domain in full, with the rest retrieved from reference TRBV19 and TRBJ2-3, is DGGITQSPKYLFRKEGQNVTLSCEQNLNHDAMYWYRQDPGQGLRLIYYSQIVNDFQKGDIAEGYSVSREKKESFPLTVTSAQKNPTAFYLCASSFSGGSLADTQYFGPGTRLTVL.

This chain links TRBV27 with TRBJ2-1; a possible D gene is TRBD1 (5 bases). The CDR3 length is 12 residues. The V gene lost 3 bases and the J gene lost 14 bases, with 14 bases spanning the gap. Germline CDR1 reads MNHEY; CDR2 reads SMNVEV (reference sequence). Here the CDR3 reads CASSFLEQDKFF. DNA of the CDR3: TGTGCCAGCAGTTTCTTAGAACAGGACAAGTTCTTC.

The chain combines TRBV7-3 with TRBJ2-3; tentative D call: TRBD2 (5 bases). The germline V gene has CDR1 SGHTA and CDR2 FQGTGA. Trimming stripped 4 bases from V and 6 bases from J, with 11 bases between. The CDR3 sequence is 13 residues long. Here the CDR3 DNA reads TGTGCCAGCAGCTACACTAGGGAGGATACGCAGTATTTT. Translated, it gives CASSYTREDTQYF.

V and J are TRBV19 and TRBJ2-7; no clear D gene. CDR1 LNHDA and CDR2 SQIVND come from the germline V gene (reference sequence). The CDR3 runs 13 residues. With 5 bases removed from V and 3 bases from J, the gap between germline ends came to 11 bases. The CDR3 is CASSLPPYYEQYF. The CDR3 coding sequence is TGTGCCAGTAGTCTCCCGCCCTACTACGAGCAGTACTTC. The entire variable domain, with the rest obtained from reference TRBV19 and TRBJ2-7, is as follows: DGGITQSPKYLFRKEGQNVTLSCEQNLNHDAMYWYRQDPGQGLRLIYYSQIVNDFQKGDIAEGYSVSREKKESFPLTVTSAQKNPTAFYLCASSLPPYYEQYFGPGTRLTVT.

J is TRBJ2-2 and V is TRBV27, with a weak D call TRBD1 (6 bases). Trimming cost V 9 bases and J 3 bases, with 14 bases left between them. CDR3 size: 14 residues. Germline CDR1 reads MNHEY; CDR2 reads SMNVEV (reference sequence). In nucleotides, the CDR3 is TGTGCCAGAAGGGGGACACGATACACCGGGGAGCTGTTTTTT. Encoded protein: CARRGTRYTGELFF.

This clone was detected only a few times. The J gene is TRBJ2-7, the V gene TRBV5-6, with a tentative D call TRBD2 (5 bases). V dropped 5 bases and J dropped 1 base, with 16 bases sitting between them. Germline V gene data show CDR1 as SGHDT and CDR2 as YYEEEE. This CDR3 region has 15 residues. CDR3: CASSYGRTPSYEQYF. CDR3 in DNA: TGTGCCAGCAGTTACGGCAGGACTCCTTCCTACGAGCAGTACTTC.

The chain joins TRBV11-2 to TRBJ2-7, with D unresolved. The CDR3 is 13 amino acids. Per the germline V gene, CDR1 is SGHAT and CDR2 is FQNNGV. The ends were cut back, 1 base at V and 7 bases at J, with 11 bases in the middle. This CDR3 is CASSLALGVEQYF. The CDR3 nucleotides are TGTGCCAGCAGCTTAGCCCTCGGAGTTGAGCAGTACTTC.

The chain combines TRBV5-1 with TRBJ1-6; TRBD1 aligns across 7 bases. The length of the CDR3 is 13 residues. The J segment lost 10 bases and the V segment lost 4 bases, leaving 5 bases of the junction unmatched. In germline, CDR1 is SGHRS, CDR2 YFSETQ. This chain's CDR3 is CASSPQGVSPLHF. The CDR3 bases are TGCGCCAGCAGCCCGCAGGGGGTGTCACCCCTCCACTTT. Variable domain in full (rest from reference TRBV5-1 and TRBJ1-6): KAGVTQTPRYLIKTRGQQVTLSCSPISGHRSVSWYQQTPGQGLQFLFEYFSETQRNKGNFPGRFSGRQFSNSRSEMNVSTLELGDSALYLCASSPQGVSPLHFGNGTRLTVT.

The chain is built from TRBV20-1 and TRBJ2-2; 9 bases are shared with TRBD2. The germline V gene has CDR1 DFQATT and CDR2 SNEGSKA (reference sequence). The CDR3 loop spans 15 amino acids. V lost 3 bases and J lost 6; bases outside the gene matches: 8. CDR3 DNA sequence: TGCAGTGCTAGTAAGGGGACTAGCTCTCCCGGGGAGCTGTTTTTT. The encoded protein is CSASKGTSSPGELFF.

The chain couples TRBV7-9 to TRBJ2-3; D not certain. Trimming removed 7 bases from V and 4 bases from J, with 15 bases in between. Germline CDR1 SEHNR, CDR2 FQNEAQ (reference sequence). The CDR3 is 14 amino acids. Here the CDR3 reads CASTPLHKADTQYF. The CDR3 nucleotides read TGTGCCAGCACCCCTCTCCACAAAGCAGATACGCAGTATTTT.

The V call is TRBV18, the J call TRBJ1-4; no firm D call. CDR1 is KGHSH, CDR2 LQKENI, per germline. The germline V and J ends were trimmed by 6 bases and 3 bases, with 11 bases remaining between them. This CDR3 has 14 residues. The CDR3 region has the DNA TGTGCCAGCTCGCTCTCCAGGCCTAATGAAAAACTGTTTTTT. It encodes CASSLSRPNEKLFF.